These 21 T cell receptor beta chains were sequenced from one sample in a study of CD8 T cells in ankylosing spondylitis. From the 5' RACE reads, TCRdb called clonotypes with MiXCR, one entry per CDR3 protein. Found here are 200,000 to 250,000 distinct CDR3 sequences, around 18% of them singletons; the top ten hold more than 40%. Points from the study as a whole: A motif of under ten highly homologous TCR beta variants was seen as apparently characteristic of ankylosing spondylitis blood.

What these receptors recognize is not known. What was sequenced was blood, either unsorted or a sorted T cell fraction (not recorded which). These receptors all come from a male donor with ankylosing spondylitis.

This clonotype came up a few times. V usage is TRBV12-3 or TRBV12-4 and J usage is TRBJ2-1; 12 bases align to TRBD2. Trimming took 6 bases from V and 0 from J; bases not matched to a gene: 6. The CDR3 has 17 residues. The CDR3 reads CASRPRTSGNSYNEQFF. As DNA, the CDR3 is TGTGCCAGCAGACCAAGGACTAGCGGGAACTCCTACAATGAGCAGTTCTTC.

In its sample, this clonotype was seen many times. The chain employs TRBV5-6 and TRBJ1-1; 8 bases are shared with TRBD1. This CDR3 spans 14 amino acids. Germline CDR1 and CDR2: SGHDT and YYEEEE. V dropped 4 bases and J dropped 5; count of bases not matched to a gene: 7. This CDR3 reads CASSQWTGWTEAFF. DNA of the CDR3: TGTGCCAGCAGCCAGTGGACAGGGTGGACTGAAGCTTTCTTT.

This clonotype was observed a few times. The chain couples TRBV4-3 to TRBJ2-7; D uncertain. CDR1 LGHNA and CDR2 YSLEER come from the germline V gene. The CDR3 has 14 amino acids. Trimming left V 1 base short and J 7 bases short, with 14 bases between. The CDR3 protein is CASSQARELGEQYF. DNA for the CDR3: TGCGCCAGCAGCCAAGCAAGGGAATTGGGAGAGCAGTACTTC.

This clonotype was detected only a few times. The CDR3 reads CASSWDYAGANVLTF. DNA for the CDR3: TGTGCCAGCAGCTGGGACTACGCTGGGGCCAACGTCCTGACTTTC. The genes are TRBV3-1 and TRBJ2-6; the match to TRBD2 covers 7 bases. V dropped 5 bases and J dropped 2; count of bases not matched to a gene: 3. Germline lookup yields CDR1 LGHDT and CDR2 YNNKEL (reference sequence). The CDR3 has 15 residues.

This clonotype occurred a few times. J is TRBJ1-1 and V is TRBV9; no definite D call. The CDR3 is 12 residues long. The V gene lost 3 bases and the J gene lost 3 bases, with 6 bases spanning the gap. Germline V gives CDR1 SGDLS, CDR2 YYNGEE. CDR3 DNA sequence: TGTGCCAGCAGCGCCGCCCACACTGAAGCTTTCTTT. Translating it yields CASSAAHTEAFF. The full variable domain, in which reference TRBV9 and TRBJ1-1 provide the parts outside the CDR3, is DSGVTQTPKHLITATGQRVTLRCSPRSGDLSVYWYQQSLDQGLQFLIQYYNGEERAKGNILERFSAQQFPDLHSELNLSSLELGDSALYFCASSAAHTEAFFGQGTRLTVV.

This clonotype occurred a few times. The rearrangement joins TRBV2 to TRBJ2-7; 8 nucleotides line up with TRBD1. This CDR3 region has 16 residues. Germline V gene sequence: CDR1 SNHLY, CDR2 FYNNEI. V shed 6 bases, J shed 3 bases, and the junction held 13 bases outside the gene matches. The CDR3 region is CASSEDRAQTNYEQYF. The DNA of the CDR3 is TGTGCCAGCAGCGAGGACAGGGCGCAAACCAACTACGAGCAGTACTTC.

The V and J genes are TRBV28 and TRBJ2-7; D possibly uses TRBD1 or TRBD2 (5 bases each). Per the germline V gene, CDR1 is MDHEN and CDR2 is SYDVKM. The CDR3 length is 16 residues. The germline V and J ends were trimmed by 3 bases and 2 bases, with 17 bases remaining between them. CDR3 in DNA: TGTGCCAGCAGTTTGAGGGGTGTTGGGATTCCCTACGAGCAGTACTTC. It encodes CASSLRGVGIPYEQYF. Looking up the rest from reference TRBV28 and TRBJ2-7 gives the full variable domain: DVKVTQSSRYLVKRTGEKVFLECVQDMDHENMFWYRQDPGLGLRLIYFSYDVKMKEKGDIPEGYSVSREKKERFSLILESASTNQTSMYLCASSLRGVGIPYEQYFGPGTRLTVT.

V is TRBV7-3 and J is TRBJ1-6; TRBD1 aligns across 9 bases. CDR1 is SGHTA, CDR2 FQGTGA, per germline. With V trimmed by 2 bases and J by 6 bases, 2 bases remained unmatched. The CDR3 is made up of 15 amino acids. CDR3 protein: CASSLVGQGNSPLHF. In DNA, the CDR3 is TGTGCCAGCAGCTTAGTGGGACAGGGTAATTCACCCCTCCACTTT.

This rearrangement joins TRBV27 to TRBJ2-7; D unresolved. Germline V gives CDR1 MNHEY, CDR2 SMNVEV (reference sequence). Trimming cost V 2 bases and J 4 bases, with 12 bases left between them. The CDR3 is 14 residues long. CDR3: CASSLVGPAYEQYF. The CDR3 DNA is TGTGCCAGCAGTTTAGTCGGGCCAGCATACGAGCAGTACTTC.

This clonotype was seen only a few times. The V and J genes are TRBV6-2 or TRBV6-3 and TRBJ2-7, with 7 bases fitting TRBD1. This CDR3 has 14 amino acids. CDR1 and CDR2 from the germline V gene are MNHEY and SVGEGT. The V and J ends lost 6 bases and 1 base, in that order; junction bases with no gene match: 6. CDR3 sequence: CASSPGQNSYEQYF. CDR3 bases: TGTGCCAGCAGCCCGGGACAGAATTCCTACGAGCAGTACTTC.

This chain's CDR3 is CASSLVRGMSEQYF. The CDR3 nucleotides are TGTGCCAGCAGTTTAGTTCGGGGGATGAGCGAGCAGTACTTC. This chain joins TRBV12-3 or TRBV12-4 and TRBJ2-7; TRBD2 is a possible D gene (6 bases). The V and J ends lost 1 base and 6 bases respectively, with 13 bases between them. The CDR3 spans 14 residues.

In this sample, this clonotype turned up a few times. This chain uses TRBV29-1 with TRBJ2-7; D is ambiguous. Germline CDR1 SQVTM, CDR2 ANQGSEA. V lost 6 bases and J 6 bases, leaving 18 bases between the germline ends. The CDR3 runs to 13 residues. CDR3 residues: CSVETHIPLEQYF. The CDR3, as DNA: TGCAGCGTGGAGACACATATACCCCTCGAGCAGTACTTC.

The genes are TRBV6-5 and TRBJ2-7; D perhaps matches TRBD2 (6 bases). V was clipped by 2 bases and J by 6 bases, with 11 bases between them. Germline loops: CDR1 MNHEY, CDR2 SVGAGI. The CDR3 runs 13 residues. CDR3 region: CASSYPDGGEQYF. CDR3 coding DNA: TGTGCCAGCAGTTACCCGGACGGGGGCGAGCAGTACTTC.

The chain carries TRBV7-6 and TRBJ2-3; 11 bases line up with TRBD2. Germline values: CDR1 SGHVS, CDR2 FNYEAQ. CDR3 length: 16 amino acids. The J segment lost 4 bases and the V segment lost 4 bases, leaving 7 bases of the junction unmatched. The CDR3 DNA follows: TGTGCCAGCAGCTCCCATCTAGCGGGAGGTCCAGATACGCAGTATTTT. It encodes CASSSHLAGGPDTQYF.

This clonotype appeared many times. The chain couples TRBV20-1 to TRBJ2-1; TRBD2 agrees at 13 bases. V trimming: 4 bases; J trimming: 8 bases; junction bases outside the gene matches: 5. The CDR3 covers 14 residues. From germline, CDR1 is DFQATT and CDR2 SNEGSKA (reference sequence). DNA for the CDR3: TGCAGTGCTACCGGGACTAGCGGGGAGGATGAGCAGTTCTTC. Translating it yields CSATGTSGEDEQFF.

This clonotype has only a few counts. The chain has TRBV7-6 and TRBJ1-1, with a weak D call TRBD1 (5 bases). Trimming shortened V by 1 base and J by 1 base, and 7 bases separated the two germline ends. Germline values: CDR1 SGHVS, CDR2 FNYEAQ. CDR3 length equals 14 residues. Written as DNA, the CDR3 is TGTGCCAGCAGCTTAGGTGGGGCGAACACTGAAGCTTTCTTT. This gives the protein CASSLGGANTEAFF.

This clonotype was observed a handful of times. V gene TRBV11-2 combines with J gene TRBJ1-5; no clear D gene. Germline values: CDR1 SGHAT, CDR2 FQNNGV. The V gene lost 1 base and the J gene lost 5 bases, with 6 bases spanning the gap. The CDR3 is made up of 13 amino acids. The CDR3 protein is CASSLAPDQPQHF. The CDR3 bases are TGTGCCAGCAGCTTAGCTCCGGATCAGCCCCAGCATTTT.

J is TRBJ2-7 and V is TRBV28; D is perhaps TRBD1 (5 bases). Germline V gives CDR1 MDHEN, CDR2 SYDVKM. This CDR3 is 15 amino acids long. V lost 2 bases and J 0 bases, leaving 11 bases between the germline ends. CDR3 DNA sequence: TGTGCCAGCAGTTTACCCAGGGAAGGCTCCTACGAGCAGTACTTC. Amino acid sequence: CASSLPREGSYEQYF.

This clonotype came up a few times. The chain uses TRBV29-1 and TRBJ2-3; D tentatively fits TRBD1 or TRBD2 (5 bases each). CDR3 size: 14 residues. From germline, CDR1 is SQVTM and CDR2 ANQGSEA. V was shortened by 4 bases and J by 1 base, with 12 bases between the two germline ends. In nucleotides, the CDR3 is TGCAGCGTTGCAGGGTTACTAGGCACAGATACGCAGTATTTT. Translated, it gives CSVAGLLGTDTQYF.

This chain uses TRBV27 with TRBJ1-2; no definite D call. From germline, CDR1 is MNHEY and CDR2 SMNVEV (reference sequence). Trimming removed 3 bases from V and 6 bases from J, with 11 bases in between. The CDR3 has 13 amino acids. CDR3 region: CASSFSGFHGYTF. As DNA, the CDR3 is TGTGCCAGCAGTTTTTCGGGGTTCCATGGCTACACCTTC.

Remarks on this clonotype: With a much larger clone just one base away, this may be a read error. J is TRBJ2-5 and V is TRBV12-3 or TRBV12-4; maybe TRBD2 (6 bases). The CDR3 contains 17 residues. CDR3 nucleotide sequence: TGTGCCAGCAGTACCACCTGGACTATCGGGATCCAAGGGACCCAGTACTTC. This translates into CASSTTWTIGIQGTQYF.